This T cell receptor beta chain came from a study of human CD8 memory T cell subsets. The TCR beta sequencing libraries came from UMI-labeled 5' RACE. TCRdb re-called the 5' RACE reads, yielding one record per CDR3 amino acid sequence without DNA. The sample shows about 18,000 distinct CDR3 sequences, and about 5% sits with its ten largest clones. Buffy coats of healthy donors yielded the PBMC. The CDR3 sequence is 17 residues long. Germline assignment: CDR1 WSHSY and CDR2 SAAADI. The receptor was isolated from a human donor in good health. J is TRBJ2-3 and V is TRBV10-2; no DNA is available, so the TRBD2 call from TCRdb remains unchecked. The sequenced sample was CD8+ T cells from PBMCs. The CDR3 region is CASSAPSGGRRADTQYF.